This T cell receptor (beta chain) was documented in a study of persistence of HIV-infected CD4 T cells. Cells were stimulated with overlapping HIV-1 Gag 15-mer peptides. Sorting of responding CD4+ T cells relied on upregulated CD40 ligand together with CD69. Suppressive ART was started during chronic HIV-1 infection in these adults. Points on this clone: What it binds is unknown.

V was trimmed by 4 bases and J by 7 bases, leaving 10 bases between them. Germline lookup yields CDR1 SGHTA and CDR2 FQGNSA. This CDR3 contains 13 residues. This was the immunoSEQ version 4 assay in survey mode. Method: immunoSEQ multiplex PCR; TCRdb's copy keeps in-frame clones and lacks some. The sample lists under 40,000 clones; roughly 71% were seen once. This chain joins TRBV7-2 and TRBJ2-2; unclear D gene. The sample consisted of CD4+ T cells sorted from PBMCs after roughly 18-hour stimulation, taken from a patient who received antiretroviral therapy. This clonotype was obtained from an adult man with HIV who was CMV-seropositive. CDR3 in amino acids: CASSSYNDGELFF. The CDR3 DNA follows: TGTGCCAGCAGCTCCTATAACGACGGGGAGCTGTTTTTT.